The rows below give T cell receptor beta chains drawn from one sample of a study of control samples from healthy donors and cancer patients. Profiled with immunoSEQ multiplex PCR; TCRdb holds only in-frame clones, not every one. The sample records 150,000 to 200,000 clones, 90% being singletons. Sequences were obtained from blood. Source of these receptors: a woman aged 45 to 65 in good health. CDR3s include the opening cysteine and the closing phenylalanine or tryptophan. The D gene is left open where the match is weak. Some rows mark clone size as missing; the rest say once, few, many or name a class of expanded clone.

j_gene	abundance	len	d_gene	v_gene	CDR3nt	CDR3aa
TRBJ2-1	.	16	.	TRBV4-3	TGCGCCAGCAGCCAAGTTCTTAGCGGAACCTACAATGAGCAGTTCTTC	CASSQVLSGTYNEQFF
TRBJ2-3	.	14	TRBD2	TRBV6-5	TGTGCCAGCAGATGGCGGGGGAACACAGATACGCAGTATTTT	CASRWRGNTDTQYF
TRBJ1-2	.	12	.	TRBV12-3/TRBV12-4	TGTGCCAGCAGGGGGACACTTGCTGGCTACACCTTC	CASRGTLAGYTF
TRBJ1-2	once	10	.	TRBV20-1	TGCAGTGCTAGAGGGGGCGGCTACACCTTC	CSARGGGYTF
TRBJ1-5	.	13	.	TRBV2	TGTGCCAGCCACAGGGAGATGAATCAGCCCCAGCATTTT	CASHREMNQPQHF
TRBJ2-4	.	11	.	TRBV21-1	TGTCGGAGGGTCGTCAAAAACATTCAGTACTTC	CRRVVKNIQYF
TRBJ2-7	.	14	.	TRBV5-6	TGTGCCAGCAGCTTAAACAGGGCCATCTACGAGCAGTACTTC	CASSLNRAIYEQYF
TRBJ2-7	few	12	.	TRBV5-1	TGCGCCAGCAGCTTGATCGATACCGAGCAGTACTTC	CASSLIDTEQYF
TRBJ2-5	.	19	TRBD2	TRBV7-2	TGTGCCAGCAGCTTAGTATCTAGCGGGAGGGCCTTCGTCGGTCGGACCCAGTACTTC	CASSLVSSGRAFVGRTQYF
TRBJ1-2	.	17	.	TRBV21-1	TGTGCCAGCAGCAAAGGGGTTCTCAGGGGCCGGAACTATGGCTACACCTTC	CASSKGVLRGRNYGYTF
TRBJ2-4	once	14	.	TRBV27	TGTGCCAGCAGTTTAGGTGTAGCCAAAAACATTCAGTACTTC	CASSLGVAKNIQYF
TRBJ2-4	.	13	.	TRBV7-2	TGTGCCAGCAGCCCAGGACAGAAAAACATTCAGTACTTC	CASSPGQKNIQYF
TRBJ1-2	.	13	.	TRBV5-1	TGCGCCAGCAGCTTGGTAGGGTCAAACGGCTACACCTTC	CASSLVGSNGYTF
TRBJ2-7	.	13	TRBD1	TRBV6-4	TGTGCCAGCAGTTATACAGGGGAAAGCGAGCAGTACTTC	CASSYTGESEQYF
TRBJ2-3	once	14	.	TRBV5-1	TGCGCCAGCAGCTTGACCGAGGGTCCAGATACGCAGTATTTT	CASSLTEGPDTQYF
TRBJ2-6	.	16	TRBD2	TRBV5-1	TGCGCCAGCACGGCGGGGGTCTACTCTGGGGCCAACGTCCTGACTTTC	CASTAGVYSGANVLTF
TRBJ2-7	.	15	TRBD1	TRBV4-2	TGTGCCAGCAGCCAAGGACAGGGATTTCGCTCCGAGCAGTACTTC	CASSQGQGFRSEQYF
TRBJ1-1	.	14	.	TRBV6-5	TGTGCCAGCAGTTTCGGGGGCGGGGGACCTGAAGCTTTCTTT	CASSFGGGGPEAFF
TRBJ1-3	.	16	TRBD1	TRBV5-6	TGTGCCAGCAGTCCGCTACAGGGGACCTTTGGAAACACCATATATTTT	CASSPLQGTFGNTIYF
TRBJ2-1	.	14	.	TRBV6-2/TRBV6-3	TGTGCCAGCAGTTACCCAGAAACTAGGAATGAGCAGTTCTTC	CASSYPETRNEQFF
TRBJ1-1	.	11	TRBD1	TRBV29-1	TGCAGCGTTCCACAGGGGGACATAGCTTTCTTT	CSVPQGDIAFF
TRBJ1-1	.	13	.	TRBV15	TGTGCCACCAGCAGCAGAGGCGTCCCTGAAGCTTTCTTT	CATSSRGVPEAFF
TRBJ2-3	once	15	TRBD1	TRBV10-3	TGTGCCATCAGTGGCGAGGGGGCGAGGACAGATACGCAGTATTTT	CAISGEGARTDTQYF
TRBJ2-5	.	15	TRBD1	TRBV18	TGTGCCAGCTCACCCCGGACAGGGGGCGGGGAGACCCAGTACTTC	CASSPRTGGGETQYF
TRBJ2-7	.	14	.	TRBV25-1	TGTGCCAGCAGTGAAACGGTCAGAAACTACGAGCAGTACTTC	CASSETVRNYEQYF
TRBJ1-1	.	14	.	TRBV11-3	TGTGCCAGCAGCGTAGGTCTCAGTGGAACTGAAGCTTTCTTT	CASSVGLSGTEAFF
TRBJ2-2	.	15	.	TRBV10-3	TGTGCCATCAGTGAAGGGGCCCCGAACACCGGGGAGCTGTTTTTT	CAISEGAPNTGELFF